These 23 T cell receptor beta chains share one sample of origin, sequenced in a study of Ad26.COV2.S vaccination and SARS-CoV-2 variants. Treatment in this sample: around 19 received Ad26.COV2.S at low or high dose, single or two shots; roughly five received placebo; per-sample allocation not given. The study sampled participants on day 63 after the first vaccine or placebo injection. Some clones are missing from TCRdb's copy, which holds only in-frame ones; the method was immunoSEQ multiplex PCR. The data hold hundreds of thousands of clones, with 70% to 90% observed a single time. The sequences come from peripheral blood, collected in a trial of Ad26.COV2.S vaccine versus placebo. The receptors originated from a person between 18 and 59 years old who received the Ad26.COV2.S COVID-19 vaccine or a placebo.

The chain employs TRBV18 and TRBJ2-7, with D possibly matching TRBD2 (5 bases). CDR1 and CDR2 from the germline V gene are KGHSH and LQKENI. V lost 2 bases to trimming and J lost 4 bases, with 9 bases between them. The CDR3 spans 13 residues. The CDR3 bases are TGTGCCAGCTCACCAGAGGGCCGGTACGAGCAGTACTTC. Amino acid sequence: CASSPEGRYEQYF.

The chain has TRBV19 and TRBJ1-4; TRBD1 agrees at 9 bases. The V segment lost 4 bases and the J segment 5 bases; nucleotides outside the gene matches: 5. Germline CDR1 is LNHDA and CDR2 is SQIVND (reference sequence). CDR3 length: 15 residues. The CDR3 spells CASSTVDRGNEKLFF. Here the CDR3 DNA reads TGTGCCAGTAGTACCGTAGACAGGGGGAATGAAAAACTGTTTTTT.

V gene TRBV3-1 (or the pseudogene TRBV3-2) combines with J gene TRBJ1-3, with a weak D call TRBD1 (6 bases). V was pared by 4 bases and J by 0 bases, with 10 bases between. This CDR3 region has 15 residues. The germline gives CDR1 LGHDT, CDR2 YNNKEL (reference sequence). The CDR3 DNA is TGTGCCAGCAGCCCCTGGGACAACTCTGGAAACACCATATATTTT. Translation gives CASSPWDNSGNTIYF.

The chain uses TRBV11-2 and TRBJ1-1; tentatively, D is TRBD1 (5 bases). V shed 2 bases and J shed 5 bases, with 9 bases lying between them. Germline CDR1 reads SGHAT; CDR2 reads FQNNGV. The length of the CDR3 is 13 residues. CDR3 in amino acids: CASSLLRGTEAFF. Here the CDR3 DNA reads TGTGCCAGCAGCTTATTACGGGGGACTGAAGCTTTCTTT. Full variable domain (rest looked up from reference TRBV11-2 and TRBJ1-1): EAGVAQSPRYKIIEKRQSVAFWCNPISGHATLYWYQQILGQGPKLLIQFQNNGVVDDSQLPKDRFSAERLKGVDSTLKIQPAKLEDSAVYLCASSLLRGTEAFFGQGTRLTVV.

The chain combines TRBV20-1 with TRBJ2-7; no definite D call. V lost 5 bases, J lost 4 bases, and 9 bases lay in between. Per germline, CDR1 DFQATT and CDR2 SNEGSKA (reference sequence). CDR3 size: 11 residues. The CDR3 coding sequence is TGCAGTGCTCCTTCTCCATACGAGCAGTACTTC. Translated, it gives CSAPSPYEQYF.

The J gene is TRBJ1-4, the V gene TRBV5-4; D is unclear. This CDR3 region has 14 residues. V lost 4 bases, J lost 2 bases, and 9 bases lay in between. In germline, CDR1 is SGHNT, CDR2 YYREEE (reference sequence). Here the CDR3 DNA reads TGTGCCAGCAGCCCGAGAGGGACTAATGAAAAACTGTTTTTT. The encoded protein is CASSPRGTNEKLFF.

The V and J genes are TRBV19 and TRBJ1-2, with 7 bases that match TRBD1. V lost 6 bases and J lost 5; bases outside the gene matches: 9. CDR1 is LNHDA, CDR2 SQIVND, per germline (reference sequence). CDR3 length: 14 residues. The DNA for the CDR3 is TGTGCCAGTAGCGACAGGGCCAACGGTTATGGCTACACCTTC. It yields the protein CASSDRANGYGYTF.

Remarks on this clone: The same CDR3 arises from other DNA sequences in this sample as well. The chain has TRBV18 and TRBJ1-5; D is uncertain. The CDR3 spans 14 residues. Germline V lookup: CDR1 KGHSH, CDR2 LQKENI. The ends were cut back, 1 base at V and 0 bases at J, with 4 bases in the middle. The CDR3 nucleotides are TGTGCCAGCTCACCACAGGGTAGCAATCAGCCCCAGCATTTT. Translation gives CASSPQGSNQPQHF.

The rearrangement links TRBV7-2 to TRBJ1-4; 7 positions agree with TRBD1. This CDR3 region has 15 residues. Germline V CDR1 and CDR2: SGHTA, FQGNSA. V gave up 2 bases and J gave up 5 bases; unmatched junction bases: 5. CDR3 DNA sequence: TGTGCCAGCAGCTTATGGGGACAGCCAAATGAAAAACTGTTTTTT. This encodes CASSLWGQPNEKLFF.

V is TRBV10-3 and J is TRBJ1-1; no firm D call. V lost 7 bases to trimming and J lost 4 bases, with 13 bases between them. CDR3 size: 13 residues. CDR1 is ENHRY, CDR2 SYGVKD, per germline. The CDR3 is CAIMRGPSTEAFF. CDR3 coding DNA: TGTGCCATCATGCGTGGGCCGAGCACTGAAGCTTTCTTT.

This clone was observed once. The genes are TRBV6-4 and TRBJ2-1; a weak D match, TRBD1 (6 bases). There are 15 residues in the CDR3. The V and J ends lost 6 bases and 1 base respectively, with 13 bases between them. From germline, CDR1 is MRHNA and CDR2 SNTAGT. For the CDR3, the DNA is TGTGCCAGCAGCCCGGACAGAGGTTCCTACAATGAGCAGTTCTTC. It is translated as CASSPDRGSYNEQFF.

The V gene is TRBV6-2 or TRBV6-3, the J gene TRBJ2-7; 9 bases are a match to TRBD1. CDR3 size: 16 residues. V gave up 1 base and J gave up 7 bases; unmatched junction bases: 11. The germline CDR1 and CDR2 sequences are MNHEY and SVGEGT. CDR3 residues: CASSYFFGQGPREQYF. The CDR3 DNA follows: TGTGCCAGCAGTTACTTTTTTGGACAGGGGCCTAGAGAGCAGTACTTC.

Worth noting for this clone: Other DNA sequences from this sample encode an identical CDR3 as well. The rearrangement links TRBV5-1 to TRBJ2-2; no definite D call. This CDR3 region has 14 residues. Per germline, CDR1 SGHRS and CDR2 YFSETQ. Trimming shortened V by 1 base and J by 0 bases, and 4 bases separated the two germline ends. In DNA, the CDR3 is TGCGCCAGCAGCTTGCAAGCGAACACCGGGGAGCTGTTTTTT. This gives the protein CASSLQANTGELFF. Using reference TRBV5-1 and TRBJ2-2 for the parts outside the CDR3, the full variable domain is KAGVTQTPRYLIKTRGQQVTLSCSPISGHRSVSWYQQTPGQGLQFLFEYFSETQRNKGNFPGRFSGRQFSNSRSEMNVSTLELGDSALYLCASSLQANTGELFFGEGSRLTVL.

The V call is TRBV7-9, the J call TRBJ2-3, with D hard to call. The CDR3 has 15 residues. The V gene's germline CDR1 is SEHNR and CDR2 FQNEAQ (reference sequence). V was clipped by 4 bases and J by 4 bases, with 15 bases between them. Here the CDR3 DNA reads TGTGCCAGCAGCTCCCCGAGTAGCCGGGCAGATACGCAGTATTTT. The encoded protein is CASSSPSSRADTQYF. The variable domain in full, with the rest retrieved from reference TRBV7-9 and TRBJ2-3, is DTGVSQNPRHKITKRGQNVTFRCDPISEHNRLYWYRQTLGQGPEFLTYFQNEAQLEKSRLLSDRFSAERPKGSFSTLEIQRTEQGDSAMYLCASSSPSSRADTQYFGPGTRLTVL.

This chain links TRBV6-1 with TRBJ1-2; the match to TRBD1 covers 7 bases. The J segment lost 1 base and the V segment lost 0 bases, leaving 5 bases of the junction unmatched. Germline V lookup: CDR1 MNHNS, CDR2 SASEGT. The CDR3 has 16 residues. The CDR3 sequence is CASSEATGNLNYGYTF. CDR3 sequence (DNA): TGTGCCAGCAGTGAAGCGACAGGGAACCTTAACTATGGCTACACCTTC.

Only a few counts were recorded for this clone. The CDR3 loop is CASSESGRTKYF. The DNA for the CDR3 is TGCGCCAGCAGTGAGTCTGGCAGGACTAAGTACTTC. J is TRBJ2-7 and V is TRBV10-2; a weak D match, TRBD2 (6 bases). Trimming removed 0 bases at V and 11 bases at J, with 11 bases between. The CDR3 is 12 residues long. Looked up from germline, CDR1 is WSHSY and CDR2 is SAAADI.

CDR3 in DNA: TGTGCCACCAGTGCAGGGAGAAGCACTGAAGCTTTCTTT. This sequence encodes CATSAGRSTEAFF. The chain combines TRBV24-1 with TRBJ1-1; D is perhaps TRBD1 (5 bases). In germline, CDR1 is KGHDR, CDR2 SFDVKD. V lost 5 bases, J lost 4 bases, and 10 bases lay in between. The CDR3 spans 13 residues.

J is TRBJ1-1 and V is TRBV27; the match to TRBD1 covers 7 bases. V was pared by 1 base and J by 5 bases, with 4 bases of the junction left unmatched. The CDR3 runs 14 residues. CDR1 and CDR2 (germline): MNHEY, SMNVEV (reference sequence). The CDR3 DNA is TGTGCCAGCAGTTTATACAGGGGCAGGACTGAAGCTTTCTTT. Protein sequence: CASSLYRGRTEAFF.

This sequence joins TRBV11-2 and TRBJ2-3; D is ambiguous. The CDR3 covers 12 residues. From germline, CDR1 is SGHAT and CDR2 FQNNGV. V was trimmed by 5 bases and J by 6 bases, leaving 9 bases between them. The CDR3 region is CASSLIEDTQYF. Written as DNA, the CDR3 is TGTGCCAGCAGCCTAATAGAGGATACGCAGTATTTT.

Notes on this clone: One end of the junction varies from germline; a read error may be responsible. The V call is TRBV25-1, the J call TRBJ2-7; D is undetermined. CDR3 length equals 14 residues. From germline, CDR1 is MGHDK and CDR2 SYGVNS. The DNA for the CDR3 is TGTGCCAACAGTGAAGGAACGGTAACCTACGAGCAGTACTTC. Translating gives CANSEGTVTYEQYF.

The rearrangement links TRBV5-5 to TRBJ2-7; D is tentatively TRBD1 or TRBD2 (5 bases each). CDR3 length: 15 residues. Germline CDR1 and CDR2: SGHKS and YYEKEE (reference sequence). The V end lost 4 bases, the J end lost 0 bases, and 14 bases lay between the germline ends. DNA of the CDR3: TGTGCCAGCAGCCCGGGACCGTCCCGCTCCTACGAGCAGTACTTC. Amino acid sequence: CASSPGPSRSYEQYF.

The CDR3 sequence: CASSTDRGIAGELFF. The CDR3 DNA reads TGTGCCAGTAGTACTGACAGGGGTATCGCCGGGGAGCTGTTTTTT. The gene calls are TRBV19 and TRBJ2-2; 8 bases agree with TRBD1. The CDR3 totals 15 residues. Losses at the gene ends were 4 bases for V and 6 bases for J; bases not matched to a gene: 7. Germline V gene data show CDR1 as LNHDA and CDR2 as SQIVND (reference sequence).

The chain is built from TRBV6-1 and TRBJ1-5; no definite D call. This CDR3 has 14 residues. Trimming took off 6 bases at V and 1 base at J, with 10 bases between the two ends. Germline V gene lookup returns CDR1 MNHNS and CDR2 SASEGT. CDR3 bases: TGTGCCAGCAGGCCTGGTAGGAGCAATCAGCCCCAGCATTTT. Its protein is CASRPGRSNQPQHF.